This record covers a single TCR beta chain. The sample is drawn from a study of control samples from healthy donors and cancer patients. Libraries were prepared by immunoSEQ multiplex PCR; TCRdb keeps only in-frame clonotypes and omits some of them. The sample shows some 160,000 clones, approximately 91% of them seen only once. The CDR3 spans 15 residues. Germline CDR1 is SGHRS and CDR2 is YFSETQ. Trimming cost V 3 bases and J 0 bases, with 9 bases left between them. Material for sequencing was blood. This chain links TRBV5-1 with TRBJ1-4; D may be TRBD1 (6 bases). The clonotype comes from a man aged 25-40 years in good health. The chain's CDR3 is CASSSGQPTNEKLFF. CDR3 DNA: TGCGCCAGCAGCTCCGGACAGCCAACTAATGAAAAACTGTTTTTT.